One TCR beta chain is described in this entry. The data were taken from a study of blood T cell repertoires in COVID-19. Study-wide context: In each case, the material was cDNA or gDNA derived from T cells, B-cell-depleted T cells, or PBMCs.

Germline V gene data show CDR1 as SGHAT and CDR2 as FQNNGV. Germline trimming cut 5 bases from V and 6 bases from J; bases unmatched to any gene: 7. This CDR3 comprises 13 residues. Original handling: Amplified reference gene primers provided the basis for estimating nucleated cell counts. Produced via immunoSEQ multiplex PCR; TCRdb's table is partial and in-frame only. V, J and clone size are those of that table, while D and trimming were read from the DNA. The data hold tens of thousands of clones, with roughly 89% observed a single time. The receptor's source is a man under 40 with acute or convalescent COVID-19. This chain joins TRBV11-2 and TRBJ2-7, with 7 bases aligning to TRBD2. The sample was peripheral blood. CDR3 coding DNA: TGTGCCAGCAGCCGCTCTGGGGGGGGCGAGCAGTACTTC. Its translation: CASSRSGGGEQYF.